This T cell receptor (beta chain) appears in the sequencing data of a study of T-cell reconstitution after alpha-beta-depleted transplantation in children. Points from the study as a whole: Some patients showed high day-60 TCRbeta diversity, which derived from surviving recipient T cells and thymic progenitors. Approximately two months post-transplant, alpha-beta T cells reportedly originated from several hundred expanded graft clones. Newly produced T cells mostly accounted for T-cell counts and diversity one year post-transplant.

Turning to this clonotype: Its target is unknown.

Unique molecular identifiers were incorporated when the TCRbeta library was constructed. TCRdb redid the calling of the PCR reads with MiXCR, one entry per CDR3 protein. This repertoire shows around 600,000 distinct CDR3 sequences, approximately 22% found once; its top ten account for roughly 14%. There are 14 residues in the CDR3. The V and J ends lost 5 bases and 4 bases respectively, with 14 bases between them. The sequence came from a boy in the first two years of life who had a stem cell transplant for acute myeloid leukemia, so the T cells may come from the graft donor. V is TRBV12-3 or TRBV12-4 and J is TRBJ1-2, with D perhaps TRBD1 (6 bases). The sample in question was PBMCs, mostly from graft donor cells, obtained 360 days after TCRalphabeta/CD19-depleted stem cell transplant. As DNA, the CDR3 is TGTGCCAGCAGTCCCCGTGACAGGACCTATGGCTACACCTTC. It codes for CASSPRDRTYGYTF.